The clone carrying this T cell receptor beta chain came up once. The V gene lost 3 bases and the J gene lost 2 bases, with 14 bases spanning the gap. The germline V gene has CDR1 DFQATT and CDR2 SNEGSKA (reference sequence). This CDR3 has 15 residues. Produced via immunoSEQ multiplex PCR; TCRdb's table is partial and in-frame only. The table shows some 110,000 clones, with about 89% occurring only once. The sample belongs to a study of blood T cell repertoires in COVID-19. Background on the study: Acute and convalescent COVID-19 specimens originated in the United States, Italy and Spain. From T cells, B-cell-depleted T cells, or PBMCs came the material, which was cDNA or gDNA.

Sample: peripheral blood. This TCR was sampled from a human donor in a cohort sampled during active COVID-19. The chain carries TRBV20-1 and TRBJ2-1; D gene uncertain. The CDR3 DNA sequence: TGCAGTGCTAGTAGCCCGAAAACGCCCTACAATGAGCAGTTCTTC. Translation gives CSASSPKTPYNEQFF.